The 23 T cell receptor beta chains below all came from one sample that was sequenced in a study of CD8+CD57+ T cells in acquired aplastic anemia. Genomic DNA served as template for TCR beta VDJ and CDR3 profiling. TCRdb re-derived calls from the reads in MiXCR, one entry per CDR3 protein. The sample carries about 110,000 distinct CDR3 sequences, approximately 49% recorded once. Material for sequencing was sorted CD4+, CD8+, or CD8+CD57+ T cells (not recorded which) from PBMCs. The source is a human donor in good health, serving as a control.

This chain joins TRBV25-1 and TRBJ2-3; 7 bases map to TRBD2. V dropped 5 bases and J dropped 6; count of bases not matched to a gene: 11. The CDR3 covers 15 residues. CDR1 and CDR2 from the germline V gene are MGHDK and SYGVNS. The CDR3 reads CASSLRGSGVDTQYF. For the CDR3, the DNA is TGTGCCAGCAGTCTCCGGGGGAGCGGGGTGGATACGCAGTATTTT.

The gene calls are TRBV2 and TRBJ2-7, with 7 bases aligning to TRBD2. V dropped 7 bases and J dropped 1; count of bases not matched to a gene: 13. The CDR3 is made up of 16 amino acids. The germline CDR1 and CDR2 sequences are SNHLY and FYNNEI. In DNA form, the CDR3 reads TGTGCCAGCACTTGGTCCGGGGCTAGCGGTTCCTACGAGCAGTACTTC. Its protein product is CASTWSGASGSYEQYF.

This clonotype has at least ten counts. Here the CDR3 reads CASRSVTVTNTEAFF. The DNA of the CDR3 is TGTGCCAGCAGGTCTGTTACAGTAACAAACACTGAAGCTTTCTTT. The chain links TRBV7-9 to TRBJ1-1; the D is unclear. Germline-derived CDR1 and CDR2 are SEHNR and FQNEAQ (reference sequence). Trimming took 6 bases from V and 2 from J, leaving 16 bases between them. CDR3 length: 15 amino acids.

The chain links TRBV2 to TRBJ1-2; TRBD1 agrees at 7 bases. Germline-derived CDR1 and CDR2 are SNHLY and FYNNEI. This CDR3 spans 12 amino acids. The V gene end was trimmed by 6 bases and the J gene end by 13 bases; junction bases not matched to a gene: 11. For the CDR3, the DNA is TGTGCCAGCAGGCCCGTGAGGACAGGTTCCACCTTC. Residues: CASRPVRTGSTF.

This clonotype appeared a few times. J is TRBJ2-5 and V is TRBV20-1; 7 nucleotides line up with TRBD2. Germline trimming cut 3 bases from V and 3 bases from J; bases unmatched to any gene: 10. This CDR3 comprises 15 residues. In germline, CDR1 is DFQATT, CDR2 SNEGSKA (reference sequence). The CDR3 is CSARNGAGREETQYF. CDR3 coding DNA: TGCAGTGCTAGGAACGGCGCAGGGAGGGAAGAGACCCAGTACTTC.

The chain has TRBV5-6 and TRBJ2-3; 9 bases map to TRBD1. Trimming removed 3 bases from V and 5 bases from J; junction bases left unmatched: 7. CDR1 and CDR2 (germline): SGHDT, YYEEEE. This CDR3 contains 15 residues. CDR3 loop: CASSSQGARGDTQYF. Here the CDR3 DNA reads TGTGCCAGCAGCTCACAGGGGGCGCGAGGAGATACGCAGTATTTT.

This sequence joins TRBV19 and TRBJ1-5; 7 positions match TRBD1. J lost 2 bases, V lost 3 bases, and 1 base had no gene match. The length of the CDR3 is 14 residues. Germline V lookup: CDR1 LNHDA, CDR2 SQIVND (reference sequence). Here the CDR3 reads CASSITGGNQPQHF. The DNA of the CDR3 is TGTGCCAGTAGTATCACAGGGGGCAATCAGCCCCAGCATTTT.

The table lists this clonotype with many counts. The genes are TRBV7-9 and TRBJ1-2; a possible D gene is TRBD1 (5 bases). This CDR3 contains 12 residues. The germline V and J ends were trimmed by 7 bases and 5 bases, with 11 bases remaining between them. CDR1 is SEHNR and CDR2 is FQNEAQ in the germline V gene (reference sequence). Here the CDR3 DNA reads TGTGCCAGCACGGGGGACCGGTATGGCTACACCTTC. Translating gives CASTGDRYGYTF.

This clonotype was picked up many times. The rearrangement uses TRBV7-2 and TRBJ1-1; D is unresolved. V shed 8 bases and J shed 0 bases, with 13 bases lying between them. The CDR3 contains 14 residues. CDR1 and CDR2 (germline): SGHTA, FQGNSA. This CDR3 is CASLLPAVNTEAFF. The CDR3 nucleotides read TGTGCCAGCTTACTCCCGGCGGTGAACACTGAAGCTTTCTTT.

This clonotype was counted many times. The chain carries TRBV12-3 or TRBV12-4 and TRBJ1-4, with unresolved D. The CDR3 is 16 residues long. Trimming cost V 0 bases and J 7 bases, with 15 bases left between them. CDR3 sequence (DNA): TGTGCCAGCAGTTTAGCGTTTGGGGTGGCGAGTGAAAAACTGTTTTTT. Its translation is CASSLAFGVASEKLFF.

This clonotype was seen only once. The genes are TRBV20-1 and TRBJ1-4; the match to TRBD1 covers 7 bases. The CDR3 runs to 14 residues. Germline loops: CDR1 DFQATT, CDR2 SNEGSKA (reference sequence). The J segment lost 3 bases and the V segment lost 0 bases, leaving 1 base of the junction unmatched. CDR3 residues: CSARDGTANEKLFF. The CDR3 nucleotides read TGCAGTGCTAGAGACGGGACAGCTAATGAAAAACTGTTTTTT.

This rearrangement joins TRBV7-2 to TRBJ1-1; no firm D call. Germline V CDR1 and CDR2: SGHTA, FQGNSA. V was shortened by 5 bases and J by 0 bases, with 13 bases between the two germline ends. This CDR3 contains 15 residues. This chain's CDR3 is CASSTGSRLNTEAFF. The CDR3 DNA sequence: TGTGCCAGCAGCACGGGGTCGCGATTGAACACTGAAGCTTTCTTT.

The chain recombines TRBV10-3 with TRBJ1-6; maybe TRBD1 (6 bases). The CDR3 runs to 14 residues. The ends were cut back, 4 bases at V and 6 bases at J, with 10 bases in the middle. Germline V gives CDR1 ENHRY, CDR2 SYGVKD. The CDR3 protein is CAISGGDTNSPLHF. In DNA form, the CDR3 reads TGTGCCATCAGTGGGGGGGACACTAATTCACCCCTCCACTTT.

This chain links TRBV7-8 with TRBJ2-7; D may be TRBD1 or TRBD2 (9 bases each). There are 15 residues in the CDR3. The V end was cut by 5 bases, the J end by 6 bases, with 20 bases between. Germline CDR1 reads SGHVS; CDR2 reads FQNEAQ. CDR3 protein: CASSGAGGQGSEQYV. In DNA, the CDR3 is TGTGCCAGCAGCGGAGCGGGAGGACAGGGGTCCGAGCAGTACGTC.

The chain links TRBV15 to TRBJ1-2, with 9 bases fitting TRBD1. CDR1 and CDR2 from the germline V gene are LNHNV and YYDKDF (reference sequence). Trimming cost V 8 bases and J 8 bases; bases outside gene matches: 9. The CDR3 has 13 amino acids. The chain's CDR3 is CATQEGTGQGYTF. Here the CDR3 DNA reads TGTGCCACCCAAGAGGGGACAGGGCAGGGCTACACCTTC.

This chain connects TRBV27 to TRBJ1-2; TRBD1 agrees at 10 bases. In germline, CDR1 is MNHEY, CDR2 SMNVEV (reference sequence). With 4 bases clipped from V and 0 bases from J, the junction kept 5 bases outside the gene matches. The CDR3 totals 16 residues. This chain's CDR3 is CASSSWDRGSNYGYTF. CDR3 DNA sequence: TGTGCCAGCAGTTCCTGGGACAGGGGATCTAACTATGGCTACACCTTC.

In its sample, this clonotype was seen many times. V and J are TRBV19 and TRBJ2-2; perhaps D is TRBD1 or TRBD2 (5 bases each). V lost 3 bases and J lost 0, with 11 bases in between. The CDR3 has 16 residues. Germline V gene sequence: CDR1 LNHDA, CDR2 SQIVND (reference sequence). The CDR3 bases are TGTGCCAGTAGTATTGGTGGGGGAGCGAACACCGGGGAGCTGTTTTTT. Translation gives CASSIGGGANTGELFF.

This chain links TRBV6-1 with TRBJ1-2; 9 positions agree with TRBD1. This CDR3 has 18 amino acids. Per the germline V gene, CDR1 is MNHNS and CDR2 is SASEGT. The V gene end was trimmed by 6 bases and the J gene end by 0 bases; junction bases not matched to a gene: 14. The CDR3 coding sequence is TGTGCCAGCAGCCTACAAACCGGGACAGGGTCGACTAACTATGGCTACACCTTC. Residues: CASSLQTGTGSTNYGYTF.

The chain joins TRBV5-1 to TRBJ1-3, with 9 bases fitting TRBD1. The germline gives CDR1 SGHRS, CDR2 YFSETQ. The ends lost 3 bases at V and 4 bases at J; junction bases unmatched: 2. This CDR3 comprises 14 residues. CDR3 sequence: CASSSGTGGNTIYF. DNA of the CDR3: TGCGCCAGCAGCTCCGGGACAGGGGGAAACACCATATATTTT.

The chain combines TRBV19 with TRBJ2-5; a possible D gene is TRBD2 (7 bases). The CDR3 loop spans 17 amino acids. The V gene lost 1 base and the J gene lost 2 bases, with 17 bases spanning the gap. Germline CDR1 and CDR2: LNHDA and SQIVND (reference sequence). The CDR3 sequence is CASSIVLRGPYQETQYF. The CDR3 DNA is TGTGCCAGTAGTATAGTTTTGCGGGGGCCTTATCAAGAGACCCAGTACTTC.

This clonotype showed up many times. The chain joins TRBV20-1 to TRBJ2-1, with 9 bases that match TRBD2. The CDR3 spans 16 residues. Germline V gene data show CDR1 as DFQATT and CDR2 as SNEGSKA (reference sequence). The V and J ends lost 2 bases and 5 bases, in that order; junction bases with no gene match: 10. The DNA for the CDR3 is TGCAGTGCTAGATTCGGATTAGCGGGGGCCAACAATGAGCAGTTCTTC. It is translated as CSARFGLAGANNEQFF.

The V call is TRBV7-7, the J call TRBJ2-1, with TRBD1 identical over 7 bases. There are 16 residues in the CDR3. V dropped 5 bases and J dropped 0; count of bases not matched to a gene: 7. Germline lookup yields CDR1 SSHAT and CDR2 FNYEAQ (reference sequence). In DNA, the CDR3 is TGTGCCAGCAGCATCGACAGGGATAGCTCCTACAATGAGCAGTTCTTC. This encodes CASSIDRDSSYNEQFF.

The chain is built from TRBV20-1 and TRBJ2-1, with TRBD1 matching 10 bases. The V gene end was trimmed by 3 bases and the J gene end by 8 bases; junction bases not matched to a gene: 7. CDR1 and CDR2 from the germline V gene are DFQATT and SNEGSKA (reference sequence). The CDR3 length is 14 residues. This CDR3 is CSASGQGGRYEQFF. In DNA, the CDR3 is TGCAGTGCTAGCGGACAGGGGGGGCGATATGAGCAGTTCTTC.